This T cell receptor (beta chain) was identified during a study of cytomegalovirus exposure and HLA in healthy donors. General study findings and limits: Researchers reported in a later analysis that common viral pathogens appeared linked to several top clusters.

With respect to this clone: The antigen remains undetermined.

It was with 60 Vbeta and 13 Jbeta primers that the PCR ran. Here immunoSEQ multiplex PCR was the method, and the copy in TCRdb shows in-frame clones only, minus some. The sample consists of 200,000 to 250,000 clones, under 80% of them appearing once. V lost 2 bases and J lost 2, with 7 bases in between. The CDR3 is 13 amino acids. Germline V gene data show CDR1 as SGHRS and CDR2 as YFSETQ. This TCR was sampled from a young woman in good health and CMV-seronegative. The rearrangement links TRBV5-1 to TRBJ2-5, with a weak D call TRBD1 (6 bases). Sequenced material: PBMCs. The CDR3 DNA sequence: TGCGCCAGCAGCTTTAGGGGGCAAGAGACCCAGTACTTC. Translating gives CASSFRGQETQYF.